Sequencing of this T cell receptor (beta chain) was carried out in a study of blood T cell repertoires in COVID-19. Study context: Acute and convalescent COVID-19 specimens originated in the United States, Italy and Spain.

In its sample, this clone was seen a few times. The protocol was immunoSEQ multiplex PCR, while the TCRdb copy is restricted to in-frame clones and leaves out a portion. The sample holds about 120,000 clones, approximately 83% seen once. Germline CDR1 and CDR2: LGHDT and YNNKEL (reference sequence). The CDR3 covers 16 residues. V lost 1 base to trimming and J lost 3 bases; unmatched junction nucleotides: 5. Material for sequencing was peripheral blood. The source is a woman at least 80 years old with acute or convalescent COVID-19. The chain recombines TRBV3-1 (or the pseudogene TRBV3-2) with TRBJ1-1; 10 bases agree with TRBD1. CDR3 sequence (DNA): TGTGCCAGCAGCCAAGGACAGGGGGCGTGGGACACTGAAGCTTTCTTT. It yields the protein CASSQGQGAWDTEAFF.